The entry below describes one TCR beta chain. The antigen is unknown. This sample was taken from a study of long-term antiretroviral therapy in people with HIV. This CDR3 is 13 amino acids long. In germline, CDR1 is MGHRA, CDR2 YSYEKL. Findings and caveats of the study: Although diversity increased after ART, it remained lower than in transplant donor controls.

This was the immunoSEQ v3.0 assay at survey level. The repertoire was sequenced with immunoSEQ multiplex PCR; TCRdb's copy has only in-frame clones and lacks some. Among roughly 25,000 clones listed, 70% to 85% were seen once. The sequence was obtained from a man younger than 40 with HIV. Specimen: unsorted PBMCs, collected 0.7 years before starting antiretroviral therapy. This chain connects TRBV4-1 to TRBJ2-5; 11 bases align to TRBD1. The J call could be wrong; TRBJ2-7 is a better fit for the DNA end. The CDR3 spells CASSTGQGVEQYF. The DNA of the CDR3 is TGCGCCAGCAGCACGGGACAGGGGGTCGAGCAGTACTTC.